These T cell receptor beta chains were read from a single sample in a study of blood T cell repertoires in COVID-19. Assay: immunoSEQ multiplex PCR; the TCRdb copy retains only in-frame clones and omits some. This repertoire shows a few hundred thousand clones, around 90% found once; its top ten account for roughly 3.1%. Sequencing was carried out using peripheral blood. Receptors originate from a human donor in a cohort sampled during active COVID-19. Both conserved end residues are part of each CDR3. A D gene is named only where the DNA matches it firmly. Size is omitted from some rows. Given values are once, few, many or a class for expanded clones.

TGCGCCAGCAGCCTAGGTCTTCTAACTTCAACTAATGAAAAACTGTTTTTT	CASSLGLLTSTNEKLFF	TRBJ1-4	NA	TRBV5-1	NA
TGTGCCAGTGAGACAAGTCAGGGGGCGTCCGGGGAGCTGTTTTTT	CASETSQGASGELFF	TRBJ2-2	few	TRBV19	TRBD1
TGTGCCAGCAGCTTCTTCTCCTACGCGAACACCGGGGAGCTGTTTTTT	CASSFFSYANTGELFF	TRBJ2-2	NA	TRBV5-8	NA
TGTGCCAGCAGTGAAGTACAGGGTCCCACAGGGTCCTTATATGGCTACACCTTC	CASSEVQGPTGSLYGYTF	TRBJ1-2	NA	TRBV2	NA
TGTGCCATCAGCCGATCAGGACAGGGTAGCACAGATACGCAGTATTTT	CAISRSGQGSTDTQYF	TRBJ2-3	NA	TRBV10-3	TRBD1
TGTGCCAGCAGCTCCAGTCGAGATACGCAGTATTTT	CASSSSRDTQYF	TRBJ2-3	NA	TRBV11-2	NA
TGCAGCGTTGGGGGGGGCCACTATGGCTACACCTTC	CSVGGGHYGYTF	TRBJ1-2	NA	TRBV29-1	NA
TGTGCCAGCAGCGTCGGGACAGGGGTTGGAGATACGCAGTATTTT	CASSVGTGVGDTQYF	TRBJ2-3	NA	TRBV9	TRBD1
TGTGCCAGCAGGCGTCGTGGCGGGGGGGAAACTCTCTTCAGCACAGATACGCAGTATTTT	CASRRRGGGETLFSTDTQYF	TRBJ2-3	NA	TRBV7-4	TRBD2
TGTGCCAGCAGCCCCCGGACAGGGGAGCGAACCGGGGAGCTGTTTTTT	CASSPRTGERTGELFF	TRBJ2-2	NA	TRBV7-9	TRBD1
TGTGCCTGGAGGGAACTAGGCTACGAGCAGTACTTC	CAWRELGYEQYF	TRBJ2-7	NA	TRBV30	NA
TGTGCCACCAGTGAACCCGGACAGGGATGCAATCAGCCCCAGCATTTT	CATSEPGQGCNQPQHF	TRBJ1-5	NA	TRBV24-1	TRBD1
TGCGCCAGCAGCCAAGGGAGTCAGGGCACGTCCTACGAGCAGTACTTC	CASSQGSQGTSYEQYF	TRBJ2-7	few	TRBV4-1	NA
TGCGCCAGCAGCCAAGACGCTAGCGGGAGTACGTCGTTCTTC	CASSQDASGSTSFF	TRBJ2-1	NA	TRBV4-1	TRBD2
TGTGCCAGCAGCACAACGACAGGGGAGAATGAAAAACTGTTTTTT	CASSTTTGENEKLFF	TRBJ1-4	NA	TRBV9	TRBD1
TGTGCCAGTACCCGGGAGGGCTTCTCTGGAAACACCATATATTTT	CASTREGFSGNTIYF	TRBJ1-3	NA	TRBV19	NA
TGTGCCTGGACTGGGGGGACTGGTATAGATACGCAGTATTTT	CAWTGGTGIDTQYF	TRBJ2-3	NA	TRBV30	NA
TGTGCCAGCAGCTTAGGGGCTTCCTACGAGCAGTACTTC	CASSLGASYEQYF	TRBJ2-7	NA	TRBV11-2	NA
TGTGCCAGCTCCCTGGGACTAGCGGGGGGCCCTGAGCAGTTCTTC	CASSLGLAGGPEQFF	TRBJ2-1	NA	TRBV18	TRBD2
TGCGCCAGCAGCTTCACGACAGGTTCTAATTCACCCCTCCACTTT	CASSFTTGSNSPLHF	TRBJ1-6	NA	TRBV5-1	NA
TGTGCCACCCGGGACAGAGCAACCCTGGGCGGGGAGCTGTTTTTT	CATRDRATLGGELFF	TRBJ2-2	NA	TRBV6-4	TRBD1
TGTGCCAGCAGTTATACAGGGGGCAGTGGCTACACCTTC	CASSYTGGSGYTF	TRBJ1-2	NA	TRBV2	TRBD1
TGTGCCAGTAGTAGTGGACAGGGACGTCAGCCCCAGCATTTT	CASSSGQGRQPQHF	TRBJ1-5	NA	TRBV19	TRBD1